This passage covers 18 T cell receptor beta chains from one sample sequenced in a study of T cell responses to AZD1222 COVID-19 vaccine. Method: immunoSEQ multiplex PCR; TCRdb's copy keeps in-frame clones and lacks some. This table has about 150,000 clones, about 88% appearing once. The sample in question was peripheral blood, obtained after recovery from COVID-19. Source of these receptors: an adult who had recovered from COVID-19.

The genes are TRBV29-1 and TRBJ1-1; 7 bases map to TRBD1. V dropped 3 bases and J dropped 10; count of bases not matched to a gene: 14. CDR1 and CDR2 (germline): SQVTM, ANQGSEA. The CDR3 runs to 14 residues. For the CDR3, the DNA is TGCAGCGTTGATCAGACAGGGAGGTACGGACGAGCTTTCTTT. Translated: CSVDQTGRYGRAFF. Full variable domain (missing parts from reference TRBV29-1 and TRBJ1-1): SAVISQKPSRDICQRGTSLTIQCQVDSQVTMMFWYRQQPGQSLTLIATANQGSEATYESGFVIDKFPISRPNLTFSTLTVSNMSPEDSSIYLCSVDQTGRYGRAFFGQGTRLTVV.

This sequence joins TRBV7-2 and TRBJ1-6, with 9 positions matching TRBD1. V gave up 5 bases and J gave up 5 bases; unmatched junction bases: 13. The germline V gene encodes CDR1 SGHTA and CDR2 FQGNSA. The CDR3 contains 18 residues. The CDR3 is CASSPMAGQGFHNSPLHF. DNA of the CDR3: TGTGCCAGCAGCCCAATGGCGGGACAGGGATTCCATAATTCACCCCTCCACTTT.

The chain links TRBV7-3 to TRBJ1-1; tentative D call: TRBD1 (6 bases). Germline CDR1 is SGHTA and CDR2 is FQGTGA. This CDR3 spans 15 amino acids. V was clipped by 2 bases and J by 0 bases, with 10 bases between them. The CDR3, as DNA: TGTGCCAGCAGCTTATCGGGACATCTGAACACTGAAGCTTTCTTT. It is translated as CASSLSGHLNTEAFF.

Here the CDR3 reads CASSLGRGAFYNEQFF. CDR3 bases: TGCGCCAGCAGCTTGGGACGGGGGGCCTTCTACAATGAGCAGTTCTTC. V and J are TRBV5-1 and TRBJ2-1; D might be TRBD2 (7 bases). Germline-derived CDR1 and CDR2 are SGHRS and YFSETQ. With 0 bases removed from V and 3 bases from J, the gap between germline ends came to 13 bases. The CDR3 runs 16 residues.

The chain couples TRBV28 to TRBJ1-1; the D is unclear. V dropped 3 bases and J dropped 6 bases, with 11 bases sitting between them. This CDR3 comprises 13 residues. In germline, CDR1 is MDHEN, CDR2 SYDVKM. The CDR3 loop reads CASSFSGWAEAFF. In DNA, the CDR3 is TGTGCCAGCAGTTTTTCGGGTTGGGCTGAAGCTTTCTTT.

J is TRBJ1-2 and V is TRBV7-2; TRBD1 is a possible D gene (5 bases). Germline assignment: CDR1 SGHTA and CDR2 FQGNSA. Between the trimmed V and J ends, which lost 6 bases and 2 bases, there was a span of 16 bases. The CDR3 is 15 residues long. The CDR3 loop is CASRGLLPGNYGYTF. CDR3 sequence (DNA): TGTGCCAGCAGGGGACTATTACCAGGAAACTATGGCTACACCTTC.

The CDR3 DNA is TGTGCCAGCAGCTTAACTAGTTTACCCTACGAGCAGTACTTC. Translated: CASSLTSLPYEQYF. The rearrangement links TRBV11-1 to TRBJ2-7; tentative D call: TRBD2 (5 bases). The germline CDR1 and CDR2 sequences are SGHAT and FQDESV (reference sequence). Trimming took off 2 bases at V and 2 bases at J, with 10 bases between the two ends. This CDR3 spans 14 amino acids.

The V gene is TRBV9, the J gene TRBJ2-1; 10 positions agree with TRBD2. Per the germline V gene, CDR1 is SGDLS and CDR2 is YYNGEE. The CDR3 is 15 residues long. V shed 1 base, J shed 5 bases, and the junction held 3 bases outside the gene matches. The chain's CDR3 is CASSVLTSGNNEQFF. The CDR3 nucleotides are TGTGCCAGCAGCGTACTAACTAGCGGGAACAATGAGCAGTTCTTC.

The gene calls are TRBV2 and TRBJ1-5; TRBD1 might be the D (5 bases). The CDR3 covers 18 residues. The V end lost 8 bases, the J end lost 0 bases, and 23 bases lay between the germline ends. Per the germline V gene, CDR1 is SNHLY and CDR2 is FYNNEI. CDR3 protein: CASLLRKGGVNSNQPQHF. The DNA for the CDR3 is TGTGCCAGCCTCCTTCGGAAGGGAGGGGTAAATAGCAATCAGCCCCAGCATTTT.

This chain connects TRBV5-6 to TRBJ1-2; a possible D gene is TRBD1 (5 bases). Trimming cost V 1 base and J 4 bases, with 14 bases left between them. The CDR3 sequence is 15 residues long. Germline V gives CDR1 SGHDT, CDR2 YYEEEE. The CDR3 is CASSLPRVRTYGYTF. CDR3 coding DNA: TGTGCCAGCAGCTTGCCCAGGGTGAGGACCTATGGCTACACCTTC. The full variable domain, in which reference TRBV5-6 and TRBJ1-2 provide the parts outside the CDR3, is DAGVTQSPTHLIKTRGQQVTLRCSPKSGHDTVSWYQQALGQGPQFIFQYYEEEERQRGNFPDRFSGHQFPNYSSELNVNALLLGDSALYLCASSLPRVRTYGYTFGSGTRLTVV.

The rearrangement links TRBV19 to TRBJ1-5, with 7 bases identical to TRBD1. This CDR3 region has 17 residues. The V gene end was trimmed by 2 bases and the J gene end by 0 bases; junction bases not matched to a gene: 7. Germline-derived CDR1 and CDR2 are LNHDA and SQIVND (reference sequence). CDR3: CASSIRRGQVSNQPQHF. DNA for the CDR3: TGTGCCAGTAGTATACGCCGCGGACAGGTTAGCAATCAGCCCCAGCATTTT.

J is TRBJ2-1 and V is TRBV11-2, with 7 nucleotides matching TRBD1. The CDR3 sequence is 13 residues long. The junction had 3 bases not matched to a gene; V was cut back by 6 bases and J by 4 bases. The germline gives CDR1 SGHAT, CDR2 FQNNGV. In DNA, the CDR3 is TGTGCCAGCAGGGACAGGAATTACAATGAGCAGTTCTTC. Encoded protein: CASRDRNYNEQFF.

This clone was seen more than once but under ten times. V gene TRBV7-9 combines with J gene TRBJ1-5; no clear D. Germline V gene data show CDR1 as SEHNR and CDR2 as FQNEAQ (reference sequence). The ends were cut back, 1 base at V and 6 bases at J, with 13 bases in the middle. CDR3 size: 15 residues. The chain's CDR3 is CASSLGAGEGQPQHF. CDR3 DNA: TGTGCCAGCAGCTTAGGAGCGGGAGAGGGTCAGCCCCAGCATTTT.

This chain connects TRBV15 to TRBJ1-2; TRBD1 matches 12 bases. Trimming cost V 4 bases and J 5 bases; bases outside gene matches: 8. CDR3 length equals 16 residues. Germline CDR1 reads LNHNV; CDR2 reads YYDKDF (reference sequence). The CDR3 here is CATSTSAGQGAYGYTF. CDR3 nucleotide sequence: TGTGCCACCAGCACGTCCGCGGGACAGGGGGCTTATGGCTACACCTTC.

This clone was found a few times. This chain uses TRBV11-2 with TRBJ2-7; TRBD2 matches at 12 bases. CDR1 is SGHAT, CDR2 FQNNGV, per germline. V lost 3 bases and J lost 3; bases outside the gene matches: 15. The CDR3 extends over 19 amino acids. The CDR3 here is CASSFRDRETSGGNYEQYF. CDR3 sequence (DNA): TGTGCCAGCAGCTTCCGGGACAGGGAAACTAGCGGGGGGAACTACGAGCAGTACTTC.

The V and J genes are TRBV2 and TRBJ1-5, with a tentative D call TRBD1 (6 bases). Germline lookup yields CDR1 SNHLY and CDR2 FYNNEI. The CDR3 runs to 13 residues. The V end lost 7 bases, the J end lost 7 bases, and 14 bases lay between the germline ends. CDR3 loop: CASNQGMVQPQHF. The CDR3, as DNA: TGTGCCAGCAATCAGGGGATGGTGCAGCCCCAGCATTTT.

The rearrangement uses TRBV19 and TRBJ2-1; TRBD1 might be the D (6 bases). The germline gives CDR1 LNHDA, CDR2 SQIVND (reference sequence). The CDR3 runs 13 residues. Trimming stripped 7 bases from V and 12 bases from J, with 19 bases between. The CDR3 nucleotides are TGTGCCAGTAATGGTGAAGGCAGGGGTGGGCAGTTCTTC. Protein: CASNGEGRGGQFF.

The genes are TRBV4-3 and TRBJ1-5; D is perhaps TRBD1 (5 bases). CDR1 and CDR2 (germline): LGHNA, YSLEER. V was trimmed by 1 base and J by 7 bases, leaving 8 bases between them. This CDR3 is built from 13 residues. The CDR3 DNA reads TGCGCCAGCAGCCAAGGGGGGAGACAGCCCCAGCATTTT. Its translation: CASSQGGRQPQHF.